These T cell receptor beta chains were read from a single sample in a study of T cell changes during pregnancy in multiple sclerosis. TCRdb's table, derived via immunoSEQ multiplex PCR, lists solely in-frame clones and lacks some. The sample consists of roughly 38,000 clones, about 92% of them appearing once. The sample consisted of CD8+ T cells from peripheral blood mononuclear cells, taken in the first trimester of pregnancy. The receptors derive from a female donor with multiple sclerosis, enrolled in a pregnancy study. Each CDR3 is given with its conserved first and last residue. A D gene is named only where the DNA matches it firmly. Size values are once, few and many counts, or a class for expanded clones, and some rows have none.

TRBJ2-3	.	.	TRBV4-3	TGCGCCAGCAGTCTTGATCGCCTATCAGATACGCAGTATTTT	CASSLDRLSDTQYF
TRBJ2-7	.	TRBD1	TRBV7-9	TGTGCCAGCAGCTCCCGACAGGGTCTAGGCCCCTACGAGCAGTACTTC	CASSSRQGLGPYEQYF
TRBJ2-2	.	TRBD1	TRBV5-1	TGCGCCAGCAGCGTGACAGGGGGGAACACCGGGGAGCTGTTTTTT	CASSVTGGNTGELFF
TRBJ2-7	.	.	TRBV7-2	TGTGCCAGCAGCTTAATGGCACACGCAACCTCCTACGAGCAGTACTTC	CASSLMAHATSYEQYF
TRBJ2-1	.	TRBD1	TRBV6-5	TGTGCCAGCAGTTACGGCCCCGGGACAGGGTGGTTCTTC	CASSYGPGTGWFF
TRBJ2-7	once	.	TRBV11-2	TGTGCCAGCAGCTTAGTGTATTCGGGACAGTACTTC	CASSLVYSGQYF
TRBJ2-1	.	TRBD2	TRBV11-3	TGTGCCAGCAGCCTATCAGCGGGAGGGAATCACAATGAGCAGTTCTTC	CASSLSAGGNHNEQFF
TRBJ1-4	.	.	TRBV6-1	TGTGCCACCGCTGAGTTCCTCGGGGGTAATGAAAAACTGTTTTTT	CATAEFLGGNEKLFF
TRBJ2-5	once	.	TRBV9	TGTGCCAGCAGCGTAGTACAGGGCGGTTCCCAGTACTTC	CASSVVQGGSQYF
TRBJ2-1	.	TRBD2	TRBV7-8	TGTGCCAGCAGCTTAGTATCGGCGGGGGGAAGCTCCTACAATGAGCAGTTCTTC	CASSLVSAGGSSYNEQFF
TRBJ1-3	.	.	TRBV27	TGTGCCAGCAGTTTGAGCAGGGCCTCTGGAAACACCATATATTTT	CASSLSRASGNTIYF
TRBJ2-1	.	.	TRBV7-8	TGTGCCAGCAGCTTAAGCGGCAAGATCTCCTACAATGAGCAGTTCTTC	CASSLSGKISYNEQFF
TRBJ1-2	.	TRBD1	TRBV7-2	TGTGCCAGCAGCTTAGCCGGGACAGACTCTTATGGCTACACCTTC	CASSLAGTDSYGYTF
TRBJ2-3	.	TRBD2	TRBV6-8	TGTGCCACTCTTGGGGGCGGGGGGCCAGATACGCAGTATTTT	CATLGGGGPDTQYF
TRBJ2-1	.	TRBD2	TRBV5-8	TGTGCCAGCAGCTGGGGTAGCGGGGGGATAAATGAGCAGTTCTTC	CASSWGSGGINEQFF
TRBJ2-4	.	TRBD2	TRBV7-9	TGTGCCAGCAGCCCCGGCGGGGGGGCTCAGAGAAACATTCAGTACTTC	CASSPGGGAQRNIQYF
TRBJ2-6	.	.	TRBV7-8	TGTGCCAGCAGCCGCAGCCCTAGGGGGGCCAACGTCCTGACTTTC	CASSRSPRGANVLTF
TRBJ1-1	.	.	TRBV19	TGTGCCAGTAGACAGTTGAACACTGAAGCTTTCTTT	CASRQLNTEAFF
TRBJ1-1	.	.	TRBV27	TGTGCCAGCAGTTTAACGCCAGTACTGAACACTGAAGCTTTCTTT	CASSLTPVLNTEAFF
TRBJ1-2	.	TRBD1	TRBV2	TGTGCCAGCAGTCAGACAGGGGGCACTCGACATGGCTACACCTTC	CASSQTGGTRHGYTF
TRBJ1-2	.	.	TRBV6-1	TGTGCCAGCACTCCTAGGCAACCAGCTAACTATGGCTACACCTTC	CASTPRQPANYGYTF
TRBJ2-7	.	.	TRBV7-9	TGTGCCAGCAGCTCACAGGGAGGGCCCTACGAGCAGTACTTC	CASSSQGGPYEQYF
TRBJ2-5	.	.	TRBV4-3	TGCGCCAGCAGCCAAGACAGGAGGGGACCCGGTGGGGAGACCCAGTACTTC	CASSQDRRGPGGETQYF
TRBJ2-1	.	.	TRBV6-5	TGTGCCAGCAGTCTCCACAATGAGCAGTTCTTC	CASSLHNEQFF
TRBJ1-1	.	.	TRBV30	TGTGCCTGGAGTGTCGTATCAGCGGTTGGGACTGAAGCTTTCTTT	CAWSVVSAVGTEAFF
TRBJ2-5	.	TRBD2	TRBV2	TGTGCCAGCAGTGAAAAGACTAGCGGGAGGGCAGAGACCCAGTACTTC	CASSEKTSGRAETQYF
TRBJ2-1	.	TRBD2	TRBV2	TGTGCCAGCAGTGAAGCGTATCGGACTAGCTCCTACAATGAGCAGTTCTTC	CASSEAYRTSSYNEQFF
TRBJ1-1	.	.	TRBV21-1	TGTGCCAGCAGCAAAGTCTTTGGGCCCGGGGGACAGCATAATCGTTATTGGAACACTGAAGCTTTCTTT	CASSKVFGPGGQHNRYWNTEAFF
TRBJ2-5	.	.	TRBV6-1	TGTGCCTCCTTCGGGACTCCAGTTCAACAGTACTTC	CASFGTPVQQYF
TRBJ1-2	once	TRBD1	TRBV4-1	TGCGCCAGCAGCCAAGATTCGACGGGGACAGTACTCTATGGCTACACCTTC	CASSQDSTGTVLYGYTF
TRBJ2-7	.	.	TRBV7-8	TGTGCCAGCAGAGAATACGGGGGGCCCTCCTACGAGCAGTACTTC	CASREYGGPSYEQYF
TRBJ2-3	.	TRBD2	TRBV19	TGTGCCAGTAGTAGGGGACCGGGACTAGCGGGAGGGCCTGGGCGCACAGATACGCAGTATTTT	CASSRGPGLAGGPGRTDTQYF
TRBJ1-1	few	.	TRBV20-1	TGCAGTGTTAGATGGCAGGGAAAGTCTTTTTTT	CSVRWQGKSFF
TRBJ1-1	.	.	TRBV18	TGTGCCAGCTCACTAGGGCCCGAGGGCACTGAAGCTTTCTTT	CASSLGPEGTEAFF
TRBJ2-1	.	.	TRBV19	TGTGCCAGTAGTATCTACGGGATCAATGAGCAGTTCTTC	CASSIYGINEQFF
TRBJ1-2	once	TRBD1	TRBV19	TGTGCCAGTAGTATGAGGGGGCTTAACTATGGCTACACCTTC	CASSMRGLNYGYTF
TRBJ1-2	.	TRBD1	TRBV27	TGTGCCAGCAGTTGGGGACAGGGGGGATACGATGGCTACACCTTC	CASSWGQGGYDGYTF
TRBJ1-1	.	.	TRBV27	TGTGCCAGCAGTTTATCGGGGGGTCCTGAAGCTTTCTTT	CASSLSGGPEAFF
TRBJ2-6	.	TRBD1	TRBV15	TGTGCCACCAGCCACGACAGGGCTGGGGCCAACGTCCTGACTTTC	CATSHDRAGANVLTF
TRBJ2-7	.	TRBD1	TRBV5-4	TGTGCCAGCAGCTGGGGACAGGGGGACTACGAGCAGTACTTC	CASSWGQGDYEQYF
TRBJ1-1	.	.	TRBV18	TGTGCCAGCTCCAAGGGGCAGGGGTATAACACTGAAGCTTTCTTT	CASSKGQGYNTEAFF
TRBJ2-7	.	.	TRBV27	TGTGCCAGCAGTTTGGGGACTGAGGGCGAGCAGTACTTC	CASSLGTEGEQYF
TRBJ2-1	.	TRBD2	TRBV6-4	TGTGCCAGCAGTGACTCGACCGGGGGGTCCTACAATGAGCAGTTCTTC	CASSDSTGGSYNEQFF
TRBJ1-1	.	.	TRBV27	TGTGCCAGCAGTTTATCCCCTTACAGGGTAGATGAAGCTTTCTTT	CASSLSPYRVDEAFF
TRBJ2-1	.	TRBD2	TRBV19	TGTGCCAGTAGCCCGGGACTAGGGGTAACTGAGCAGTTCTTC	CASSPGLGVTEQFF
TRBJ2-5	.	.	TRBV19	TGTGCCAGTATTGGCGGGTGGGGAGAGACCCAGTACTTC	CASIGGWGETQYF
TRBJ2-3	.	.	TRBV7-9	TGTGCCACAATGGTCACCCCGGGGGATACGCAGTATTTT	CATMVTPGDTQYF
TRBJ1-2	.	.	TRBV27	TGTGCCAGCAGTATTACAGGGTGGAATGGCTACACCTTC	CASSITGWNGYTF
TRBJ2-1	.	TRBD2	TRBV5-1	TGCGCCAGCAGCCCAGGACTAGCGGTCAATGAGCAGTTCTTC	CASSPGLAVNEQFF
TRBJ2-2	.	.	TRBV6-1	TGTGCCTTACGACAGGTGAACACCGGGGAGCTGTTTTTT	CALRQVNTGELFF
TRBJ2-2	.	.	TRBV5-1	TGCGCCAGCAGCTTGACCGGGAGCCCCTCCGGGGAGCTGTTTTTT	CASSLTGSPSGELFF
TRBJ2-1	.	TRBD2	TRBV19	TGTGCCAGTAGAGATAGCGGGGGGGTTAAGCTTGTTACCTACAATGAGCAGTTCTTC	CASRDSGGVKLVTYNEQFF
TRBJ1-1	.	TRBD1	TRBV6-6	TGTGCCAGCGGACCGACAGGGATGAACACTGAAGCTTTCTTT	CASGPTGMNTEAFF
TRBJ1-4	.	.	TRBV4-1	TGCGCCAGCAGCCCCACCCAGGGAACTGAAAAACTGTTTTTT	CASSPTQGTEKLFF
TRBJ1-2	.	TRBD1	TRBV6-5	TGTGCCAGCAGTCACCCCGGGACAGGGTCTGGCTACACCTTC	CASSHPGTGSGYTF
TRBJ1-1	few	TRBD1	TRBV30	TGTGCCTGGGAGGGGACAGCCAACACTGAAGCTTTCTTT	CAWEGTANTEAFF
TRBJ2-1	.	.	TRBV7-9	TGTGCCAGCAGCTTACCCCTCTTCAATGAGCAGTTCTTC	CASSLPLFNEQFF
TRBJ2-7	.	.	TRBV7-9	TGTGCCAGCAGCTTACTAGTTTACGAGCAGTACTTC	CASSLLVYEQYF
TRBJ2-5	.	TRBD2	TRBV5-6	TGTGCCAGCAGCTGGGAGGGGGAGACCCAGTACTTC	CASSWEGETQYF
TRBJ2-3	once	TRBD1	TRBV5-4	TGTGCCAGCAGCTTGCGGGGACAGATCACAGATACGCAGTATTTT	CASSLRGQITDTQYF